This T cell receptor beta chain came from a study of regulatory T cells in long-lasting Graves disease. About this clonotype: This may be a read error: a much more frequent sequence differs by one nucleotide.

The CDR3 is made up of 13 amino acids. Germline V CDR1 and CDR2: SNHLY, FYNNEI. The V and J ends lost 7 bases and 3 bases respectively, with 13 bases between them. Time point given: newly diagnosed GD, antithyroid drugs for less than 3 months. PBMC RNA was the source of the TCR library. Building the TCR beta libraries relied on iRepertoire HTBI primers, and CDR3 regions underwent Arm-PCR. TCRdb analysed the multiplex PCR reads with MiXCR anew, one entry per CDR3 protein. Of about 620,000 distinct CDR3 sequences in the sample, 16% were seen once. This same sample was also part of a study on T cells in Graves' hyperthyroidism and ophthalmopathy. That source adds: The study based diagnoses on clinical symptoms, serum thyroxine and TRAb, thyroid ultrasound and orbital computed tomography. The model forecast ophthalmopathy, anticipating it by a median 6.5 months before onset.

The specimen comprised peripheral blood mononuclear cells (PBMCs), sampled at new diagnosis, from a patient treated with antithyroid drugs. The chain combines TRBV2 with TRBJ2-7; TRBD1 might be the D (6 bases). This sequence was found in a woman between 25 and 40 years old with Graves disease. The CDR3 spells CASKRTESYEQYF. The CDR3 DNA sequence: TGTGCCAGCAAGCGGACAGAGAGCTACGAGCAGTACTTC.